This TCR beta chain came from a study of Graves' ophthalmopathy and Graves' hyperthyroidism. Across the study: The authors collected peripheral blood at initial diagnosis, before any treatment. General study points: Blood shared most expanded thyroid clonotypes above 0.001 frequency. Its predictions of ophthalmopathy progression gave the model 70.59% sensitivity and almost 75% specificity.

As the template, RNA transcripts were used to amplify TCR beta CDR3 regions. Second-round multiplex PCR followed a first-round RT-PCR using HTBI primers. TCRdb passed the multiplex PCR reads through MiXCR, listing each CDR3 protein once. The sample contains 360,000 or so distinct CDR3 sequences, around 20% of which appear only once. Researchers turned away patients with other autoimmune diseases, uncontrolled infections, pregnancy or lactation. Trimming left V 3 bases short and J 5 bases short, with 18 bases between. Germline loops: CDR1 ENHRY, CDR2 SYGVKD. This CDR3 spans 16 amino acids. This clonotype has a count of ten or more. Its target is unknown.

The sample consisted of peripheral blood. The chain recombines TRBV10-3 with TRBJ2-3, with D possibly matching TRBD1 (6 bases). The receptor comes from a woman in her late teens or twenties with Graves' ophthalmopathy. CDR3 nucleotide sequence: TGTGCCATCAGTGACAACAGGGAAGTGGGGCGAGATACGCAGTATTTT. Translation gives CAISDNREVGRDTQYF.